This T cell receptor (beta chain) was found in a study of cytomegalovirus exposure and HLA in healthy donors. Details on this clone: Its antigen is unknown.

Primers: 60 Vbeta forward and 13 Jbeta reverse. Clones were sequenced by immunoSEQ multiplex PCR, and TCRdb holds only the in-frame ones, with some missing. The sample records about 160,000 clones, 70% to 80% being singletons. Findings and caveats of the study: A link between a missense DCLRE1C variant and TCR beta V- and J-gene trimming emerged from a later analysis. Reportedly, a later analysis found an Asian-associated ancestry cluster had fewer N-insertions than the approximately 600-donor mean.

The CDR3 loop spans 16 amino acids. Trimming removed 6 bases at V and 0 bases at J, with 15 bases between. Germline V lookup: CDR1 SGHVS, CDR2 FQNEAQ. Sequenced sample: PBMCs. The J gene is TRBJ1-5, the V gene TRBV7-8, with D possibly TRBD1 on 6 matching bases. The sequence came from a man aged 55-75 years in good health and CMV-seronegative. CDR3 amino acids: CASRAGGQLSNQPQHF. As DNA, the CDR3 is TGTGCCAGCAGGGCGGGTGGACAGCTTAGCAATCAGCCCCAGCATTTT.